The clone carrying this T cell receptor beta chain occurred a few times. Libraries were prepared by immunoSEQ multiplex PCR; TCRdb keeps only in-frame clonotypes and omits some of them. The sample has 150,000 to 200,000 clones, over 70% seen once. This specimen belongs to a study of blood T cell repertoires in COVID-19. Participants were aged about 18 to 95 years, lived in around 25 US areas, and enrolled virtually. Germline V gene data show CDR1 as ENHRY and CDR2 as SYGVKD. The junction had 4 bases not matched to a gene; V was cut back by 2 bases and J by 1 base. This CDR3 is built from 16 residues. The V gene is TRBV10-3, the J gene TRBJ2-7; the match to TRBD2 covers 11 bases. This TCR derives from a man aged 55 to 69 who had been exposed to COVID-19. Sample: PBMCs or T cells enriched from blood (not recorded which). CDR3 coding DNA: TGTGCCATCAGTGAGGGGACTAGCGGCATTTCCTACGAGCAGTACTTC. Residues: CAISEGTSGISYEQYF.